This T cell receptor (beta chain) was retrieved from a study of T cell responses to AZD1222 COVID-19 vaccine. This clone was detected a few times. Per germline, CDR1 GTSNPN and CDR2 SVGIG (reference sequence). The germline V and J ends were trimmed by 1 base and 5 bases, with 11 bases remaining between them. CDR3 length: 13 residues. Using immunoSEQ multiplex PCR, the repertoire was profiled, and TCRdb retains in-frame clones only, with some absent. The sample has roughly 87,000 clones, 89% seen once. The source of this sequence is an adult who received the AZD1222 COVID-19 vaccine. The V call is TRBV30, the J call TRBJ1-1, with a weak D call TRBD1 (6 bases). The input for sequencing was peripheral blood, taken 28 days after the second AZD1222 dose. The CDR3 DNA sequence: TGTGCCTGGAGTGGGGGGGCGAATACTGAAGCTTTCTTT. Translating gives CAWSGGANTEAFF.